This T cell receptor beta chain was profiled in a study of cytomegalovirus exposure and HLA in healthy donors. Sampled while nominally healthy, donors likely had unrecorded immune exposures. With 3 bases removed from V and 3 bases from J, the gap between germline ends came to 23 bases. CDR3 length equals 18 residues. The germline gives CDR1 SGHNT, CDR2 YYREEE (reference sequence). The study ran its PCR with 60 Vbeta and 13 Jbeta primers. TCRdb keeps only in-frame clones here, not all; method: immunoSEQ multiplex PCR. The listing records 65,000 to 85,000 clones. This receptor was identified in a woman in her 30s in good health and CMV-seronegative. This chain uses TRBV5-4 with TRBJ2-3; D possibly corresponds to TRBD1 (7 bases). Sequencing used PBMCs. CDR3 nucleotide sequence: TGTGCCAGCAGCTCTGGAGGGGGCGCGTCCCCCTTGACAGATACGCAGTATTTT. Residues: CASSSGGGASPLTDTQYF. The full variable domain, in which reference TRBV5-4 and TRBJ2-3 provide the parts outside the CDR3, is ETGVTQSPTHLIKTRGQQVTLRCSSQSGHNTVSWYQQALGQGPQFIFQYYREEENGRGNFPPRFSGLQFPNYSSELNVNALELDDSALYLCASSSGGGASPLTDTQYFGPGTRLTVL.